Sequencing of this TCR beta chain was carried out in a study of blood T cell repertoires in COVID-19. Study-level information: In each case, the material was cDNA or gDNA derived from T cells, B-cell-depleted T cells, or PBMCs.

The germline gives CDR1 LNHDA, CDR2 SQIVND (reference sequence). The CDR3 runs 13 residues. Trimming took off 5 bases at V and 3 bases at J, with 10 bases between the two ends. Enrolled through a virtual design, the participants were between about 18 and 100 years of age and came from under 30 US areas. Categorization into cohorts depended on clinical history that participants reported. Sequencing was performed with immunoSEQ multiplex PCR; in TCRdb, only in-frame clones are kept and a portion is missing. The sample has some 210,000 clones, about 76% seen once; the top ten hold around 10%. The material sequenced was PBMCs or T cells enriched from blood (not recorded which). This receptor was taken from a woman aged 45 to 65 with acute COVID-19. The chain recombines TRBV19 with TRBJ1-2; tentatively, D is TRBD1 (5 bases). As DNA, the CDR3 is TGTGCCAGTAGTCTCGGACACTACTATGGCTACACCTTC. Its protein is CASSLGHYYGYTF.